The 11 T cell receptor beta chains below come from one sample, sequenced in a study of vaccination and CD4 T cells after COVID-19. Their recognized antigens are unknown. The Oncomine TCR Beta short-read assay was what sequenced the DNA obtained from cultured CD4+ T cells. Using its own MiXCR run on the PCR reads, TCRdb lists one record per CDR3 protein. Altogether 9,000 to 15,000 distinct CDR3 sequences are present, around half being singletons, with the ten largest covering around a third. Treatment here: approximately nine-day PBMC culture with coronavirus spike peptide pools or control peptides (ViraFEST assay). The specimen sequenced was CD4+ T cells from blood, cultured in vitro. Receptor source: a human donor who had recovered from COVID-19.

The rearrangement uses TRBV6-5 and TRBJ2-3; 8 bases line up with TRBD2. V lost 2 bases and J lost 0; bases outside the gene matches: 13. This CDR3 is built from 19 residues. Germline V CDR1 and CDR2: MNHEY, SVGAGI. In DNA form, the CDR3 reads TGTGCCAGCAGTTACCCCCAAGGGAGGCGCGGGGGGAGCACAGATACGCAGTATTTT. It translates to CASSYPQGRRGGSTDTQYF.

The rearrangement uses TRBV5-1 and TRBJ2-7, with 8 bases that match TRBD1. With V trimmed by 3 bases and J by 7 bases, 3 bases remained unmatched. Germline CDR1 reads SGHRS; CDR2 reads YFSETQ. The CDR3 is 12 residues long. DNA of the CDR3: TGCGCCAGCAGCTCAGGACAGGGTGAGCAGTACTTC. Protein product: CASSSGQGEQYF.

J is TRBJ1-2 and V is TRBV6-1; unclear D gene. CDR3 length equals 14 residues. Germline V gives CDR1 MNHNS, CDR2 SASEGT. V lost 6 bases, J lost 4 bases, and 15 bases lay in between. CDR3 amino acids: CASRPRQSGYGYTF. CDR3 nucleotides: TGTGCCAGCAGACCACGGCAGTCAGGCTATGGCTACACCTTC.

Only a few counts were recorded for this clonotype. The chain has TRBV20-1 and TRBJ1-2, with 12 bases identical to TRBD1. Germline-derived CDR1 and CDR2 are DFQATT and SNEGSKA (reference sequence). The CDR3 extends over 14 amino acids. V shed 6 bases and J 5 bases; nucleotides not matched to a gene: 7. CDR3 protein: CSAPGQGALYGYTF. The DNA of the CDR3 is TGCAGTGCCCCGGGACAGGGGGCCCTTTATGGCTACACCTTC.

V usage is TRBV12-3 or TRBV12-4 and J usage is TRBJ1-2; TRBD1 might be the D (6 bases). This CDR3 is 15 amino acids long. Trimming pared 4 bases from V and 2 bases from J, leaving 14 bases between. The CDR3 here is CASSWVQGMNYGYTF. The CDR3 DNA follows: TGTGCCAGCAGTTGGGTCCAGGGGATGAACTATGGCTACACCTTC.

The chain is built from TRBV12-3 or TRBV12-4 and TRBJ1-1; weak D call: TRBD1 (5 bases). The CDR3 length is 14 residues. The V and J ends lost 5 bases and 6 bases respectively, with 16 bases between them. CDR3: CASSPTGGASEAFF. CDR3 coding DNA: TGTGCCAGCAGTCCCACCGGGGGTGCCTCTGAAGCTTTCTTT.

This clonotype was counted a few times. V usage is TRBV2 and J usage is TRBJ2-3; the D is unclear. CDR3 length: 13 residues. Germline-derived CDR1 and CDR2 are SNHLY and FYNNEI. V was trimmed by 7 bases and J by 4 bases, leaving 12 bases between them. For the CDR3, the DNA is TGTGCCAGCACCTTCTCGGGTCCAGATACGCAGTATTTT. Protein product: CASTFSGPDTQYF.

The rearrangement joins TRBV2 to TRBJ1-3; the D is unclear. Germline V lookup: CDR1 SNHLY, CDR2 FYNNEI. The CDR3 length is 14 residues. The germline V and J ends were trimmed by 6 bases and 1 base, with 10 bases remaining between them. The CDR3 sequence: CASSSTQSGNTIYF. In DNA form, the CDR3 reads TGTGCCAGCAGCTCCACACAGTCTGGAAACACCATATATTTT.

The chain joins TRBV2 to TRBJ1-2; no firm D call. Trimming removed 4 bases from V and 5 bases from J, with 11 bases in between. CDR3 length equals 13 residues. Germline values: CDR1 SNHLY, CDR2 FYNNEI. CDR3 DNA sequence: TGTGCCAGCAGTGCTCAGCGTGATTATGGCTACACCTTC. Its protein product is CASSAQRDYGYTF. The complete variable domain, with remaining parts taken from reference TRBV2 and TRBJ1-2, reads EPEVTQTPSHQVTQMGQEVILRCVPISNHLYFYWYRQILGQKVEFLVSFYNNEISEKSEIFDDQFSVERPDGSNFTLKIRSTKLEDSAMYFCASSAQRDYGYTFGSGTRLTVV.

The chain recombines TRBV6-1 with TRBJ2-7; 7 bases map to TRBD2. The CDR3 length is 13 residues. The J segment lost 2 bases and the V segment lost 7 bases, leaving 5 bases of the junction unmatched. In germline, CDR1 is MNHNS, CDR2 SASEGT. CDR3 amino acids: CASNSGVTYEQYF. CDR3 bases: TGTGCCAGCAACAGCGGGGTTACCTACGAGCAGTACTTC.

V gene TRBV2 combines with J gene TRBJ1-1; TRBD1 matches at 8 bases. After removal of 0 bases from V and 4 bases from J, the junction contained 1 base not matched to a gene. Germline V CDR1 and CDR2: SNHLY, FYNNEI. The CDR3 sequence is 14 residues long. CDR3 sequence reads: CASSEATGGTEAFF. Here the CDR3 DNA reads TGTGCCAGCAGTGAAGCCACAGGGGGCACTGAAGCTTTCTTT.